Detailed here is one TCR beta chain. What it binds is unknown. The assay was immunoSEQ multiplex PCR, and TCRdb's table has in-frame clones only and misses some. This table holds about 120,000 clones, around 91% found once. The data belong to a study of T cell responses to AZD1222 COVID-19 vaccine. Study context: Pooled samples include second doses given at about 4 or 12 weeks.

Study-wide results and caveats: The CD4 TCRs associated with vaccination extended across spike and predominated at 160-218 and 743-854. Spike-specific TCR breadth and depth grew following two AZD1222 doses.

Germline CDR1 is KGHDR and CDR2 is SFDVKD. J lost 0 bases, V lost 2 bases, and 9 bases had no gene match. This CDR3 is built from 18 residues. The source material was peripheral blood, sampled on day 0 of AZD1222 vaccination. This chain links TRBV24-1 with TRBJ1-5, with 7 nucleotides matching TRBD1. This receptor was identified in an adult in good health. As DNA, the CDR3 is TGTGCCACCAGTGATTCCCCCCACAGGGGCGGTAGCAATCAGCCCCAGCATTTT. The encoded protein is CATSDSPHRGGSNQPQHF.